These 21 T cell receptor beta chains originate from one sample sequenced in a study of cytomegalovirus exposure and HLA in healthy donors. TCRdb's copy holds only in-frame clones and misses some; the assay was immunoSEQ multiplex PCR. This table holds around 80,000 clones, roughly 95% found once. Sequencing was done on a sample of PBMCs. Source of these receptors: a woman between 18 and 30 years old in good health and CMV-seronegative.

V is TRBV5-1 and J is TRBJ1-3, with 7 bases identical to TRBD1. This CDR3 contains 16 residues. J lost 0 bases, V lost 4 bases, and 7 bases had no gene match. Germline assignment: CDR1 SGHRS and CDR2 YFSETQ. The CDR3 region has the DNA TGCGCCAGCAGCGCGACAGGGATGGACTCTGGAAACACCATATATTTT. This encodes CASSATGMDSGNTIYF.

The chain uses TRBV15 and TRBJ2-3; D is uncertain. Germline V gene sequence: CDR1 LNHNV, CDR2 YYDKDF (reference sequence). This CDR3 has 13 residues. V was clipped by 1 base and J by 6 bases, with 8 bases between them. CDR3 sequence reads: CATSRVRVDTQYF. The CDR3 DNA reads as TGTGCCACCAGCAGAGTTCGGGTGGATACGCAGTATTTT.

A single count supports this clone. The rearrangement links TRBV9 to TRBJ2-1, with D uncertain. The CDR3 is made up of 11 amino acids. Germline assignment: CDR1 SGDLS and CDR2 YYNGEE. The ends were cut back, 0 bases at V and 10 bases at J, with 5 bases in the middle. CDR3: CASSVEEEQFF. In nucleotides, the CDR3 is TGTGCCAGCAGCGTAGAGGAGGAGCAGTTCTTC.

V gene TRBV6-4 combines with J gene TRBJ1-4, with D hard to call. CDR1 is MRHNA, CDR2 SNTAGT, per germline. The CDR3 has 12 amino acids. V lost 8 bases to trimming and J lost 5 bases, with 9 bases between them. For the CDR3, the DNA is TGTGCCAGCCTTCAACTAAATGAAAAACTGTTTTTT. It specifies CASLQLNEKLFF.

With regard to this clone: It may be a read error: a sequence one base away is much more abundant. As DNA, the CDR3 is TGTGCCAGCAGTGACTGGACTAGCAATGAGCAGTTCTTC. Translation gives CASSDWTSNEQFF. V usage is TRBV6-4 and J usage is TRBJ2-1; TRBD2 matches 7 bases. Germline CDR1 reads MRHNA; CDR2 reads SNTAGT. CDR3 size: 13 residues. V trimming: 1 base; J trimming: 6 bases; junction bases outside the gene matches: 0.

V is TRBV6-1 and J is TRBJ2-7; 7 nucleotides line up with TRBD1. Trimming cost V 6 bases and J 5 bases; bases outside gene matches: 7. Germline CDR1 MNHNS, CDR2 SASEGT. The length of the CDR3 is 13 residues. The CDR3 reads CASSEAGTDEQYF. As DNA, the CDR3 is TGTGCCAGCAGCGAGGCCGGGACAGACGAGCAGTACTTC.

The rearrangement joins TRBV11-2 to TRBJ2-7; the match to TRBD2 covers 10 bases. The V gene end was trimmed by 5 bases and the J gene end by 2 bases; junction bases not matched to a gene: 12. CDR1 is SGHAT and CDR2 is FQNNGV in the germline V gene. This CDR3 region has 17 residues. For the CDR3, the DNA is TGTGCCAGCAGCGGCCGGACTAGCGGAAGTCCCACCTACGAGCAGTACTTC. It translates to CASSGRTSGSPTYEQYF.

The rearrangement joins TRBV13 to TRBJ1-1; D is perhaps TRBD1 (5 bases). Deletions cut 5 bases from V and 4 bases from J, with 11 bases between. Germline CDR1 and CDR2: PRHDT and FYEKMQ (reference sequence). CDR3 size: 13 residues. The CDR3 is CASSLSRGTEAFF. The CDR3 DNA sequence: TGTGCCAGCAGCCTAAGTAGGGGCACTGAAGCTTTCTTT.

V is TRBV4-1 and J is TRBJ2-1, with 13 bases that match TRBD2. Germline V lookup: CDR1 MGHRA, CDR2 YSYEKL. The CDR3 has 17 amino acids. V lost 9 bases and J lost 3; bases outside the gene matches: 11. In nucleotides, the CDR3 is TGCGCCAGTAAACTAGCGGGAGGGCCTGGAAGCTACAATGAGCAGTTCTTC. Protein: CASKLAGGPGSYNEQFF.

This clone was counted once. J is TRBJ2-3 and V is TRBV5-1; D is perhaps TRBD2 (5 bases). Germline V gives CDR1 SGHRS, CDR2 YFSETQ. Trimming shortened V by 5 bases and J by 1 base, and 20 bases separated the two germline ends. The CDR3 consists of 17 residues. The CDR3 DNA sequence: TGCGCCAGCAGGAACAGCGGAGCAAGTTCGGGCACAGATACGCAGTATTTT. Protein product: CASRNSGASSGTDTQYF.

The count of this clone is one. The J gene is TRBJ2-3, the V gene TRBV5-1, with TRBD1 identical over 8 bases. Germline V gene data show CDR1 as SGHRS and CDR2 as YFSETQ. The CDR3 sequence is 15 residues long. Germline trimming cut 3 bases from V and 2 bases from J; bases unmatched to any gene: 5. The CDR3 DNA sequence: TGCGCCAGCAGCTGGGGGGACAGGCCCACAGATACGCAGTATTTT. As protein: CASSWGDRPTDTQYF.

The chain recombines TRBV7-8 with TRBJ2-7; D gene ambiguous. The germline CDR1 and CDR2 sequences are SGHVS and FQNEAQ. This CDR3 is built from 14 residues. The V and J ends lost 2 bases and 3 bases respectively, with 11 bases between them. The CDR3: CASSLSALIYEQYF. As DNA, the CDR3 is TGTGCCAGCAGCTTAAGTGCACTAATCTACGAGCAGTACTTC.

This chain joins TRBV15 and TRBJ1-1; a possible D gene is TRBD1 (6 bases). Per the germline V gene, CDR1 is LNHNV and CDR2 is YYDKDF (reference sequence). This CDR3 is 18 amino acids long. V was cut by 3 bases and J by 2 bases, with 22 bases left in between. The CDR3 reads CATSSRDQGTLTNTEAFF. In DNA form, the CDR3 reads TGTGCCACCAGCAGCCGTGACCAAGGGACACTTACTAACACTGAAGCTTTCTTT.

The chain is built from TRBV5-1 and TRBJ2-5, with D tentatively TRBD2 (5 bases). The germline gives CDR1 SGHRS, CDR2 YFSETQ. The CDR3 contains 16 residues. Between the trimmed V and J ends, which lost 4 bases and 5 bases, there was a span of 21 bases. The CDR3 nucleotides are TGCGCCAGCAGCCCCGGGGTAGCAGAAAGGAGGGAGACCCAGTACTTC. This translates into CASSPGVAERRETQYF. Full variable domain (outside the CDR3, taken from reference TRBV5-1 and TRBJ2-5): KAGVTQTPRYLIKTRGQQVTLSCSPISGHRSVSWYQQTPGQGLQFLFEYFSETQRNKGNFPGRFSGRQFSNSRSEMNVSTLELGDSALYLCASSPGVAERRETQYFGPGTRLLVL.

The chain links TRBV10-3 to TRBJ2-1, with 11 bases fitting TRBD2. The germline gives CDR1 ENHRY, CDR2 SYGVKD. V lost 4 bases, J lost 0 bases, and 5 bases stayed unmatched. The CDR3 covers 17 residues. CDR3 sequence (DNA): TGTGCCATCAGTGGACTAGCGGGGACCAGCTCCTACAATGAGCAGTTCTTC. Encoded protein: CAISGLAGTSSYNEQFF.

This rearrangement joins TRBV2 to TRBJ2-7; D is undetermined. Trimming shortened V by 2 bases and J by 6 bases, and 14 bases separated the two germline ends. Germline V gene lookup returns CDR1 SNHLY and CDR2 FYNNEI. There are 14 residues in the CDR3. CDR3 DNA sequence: TGTGCCAGCAGTGAACGGAACGGAGAAGGCGAGCAGTACTTC. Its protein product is CASSERNGEGEQYF.

This CDR3 is CASTTGTSGNEQFF. In nucleotides, the CDR3 is TGTGCCAGTACAACCGGGACTAGCGGCAATGAGCAGTTCTTC. The chain recombines TRBV7-9 with TRBJ2-1, with TRBD2 matching 11 bases. The CDR3 has 14 amino acids. The germline V gene has CDR1 SEHNR and CDR2 FQNEAQ (reference sequence). J was trimmed by 6 bases and V by 9 bases; bases with no gene match: 7.

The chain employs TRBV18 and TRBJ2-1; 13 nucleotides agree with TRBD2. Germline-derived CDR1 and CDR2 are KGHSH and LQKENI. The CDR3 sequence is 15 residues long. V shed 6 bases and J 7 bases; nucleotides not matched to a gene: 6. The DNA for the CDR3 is TGTGCCAGCTCCCAGGGACTAGCGGGAATAAATGAGCAGTTCTTC. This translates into CASSQGLAGINEQFF.

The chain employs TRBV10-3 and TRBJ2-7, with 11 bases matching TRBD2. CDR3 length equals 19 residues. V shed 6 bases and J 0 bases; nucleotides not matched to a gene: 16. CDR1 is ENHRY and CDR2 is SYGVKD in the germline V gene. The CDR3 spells CAISQTSGRYSHSSYEQYF. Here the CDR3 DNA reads TGTGCCATCAGCCAAACTAGCGGGAGATATTCCCACAGCTCCTACGAGCAGTACTTC.

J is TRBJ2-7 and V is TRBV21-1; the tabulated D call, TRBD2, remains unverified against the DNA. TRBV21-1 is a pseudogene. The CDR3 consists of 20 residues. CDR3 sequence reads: CASSNGRGTSGSVRDYEQYF. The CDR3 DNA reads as TGTGCCAGCAGCAACGGGCGAGGGACTAGCGGGAGTGTAAGGGACTACGAGCAGTACTTC.

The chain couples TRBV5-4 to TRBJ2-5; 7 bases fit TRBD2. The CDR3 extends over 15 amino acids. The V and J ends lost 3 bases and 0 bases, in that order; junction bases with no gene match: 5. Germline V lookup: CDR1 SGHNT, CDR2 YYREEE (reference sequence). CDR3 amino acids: CASSSVGTNQETQYF. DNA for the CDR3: TGTGCCAGCAGCTCTGTAGGGACTAACCAAGAGACCCAGTACTTC.